This T cell receptor (beta chain) was recorded in a study of shared clonotypes between healthy human individuals. Findings of the study overall: Clonotype sharing among donors was thought likely to change with sequencing depth. Though the depth was large, rarefaction showed that sorted-subset sequencing was incomplete.

HIV-negative, healthy adults without recent acute infections or vaccinations were the donors. Regarding this clone: What it binds is unknown.

The germline V gene encodes CDR1 SNHLY and CDR2 FYNNEI. The CDR3 runs to 14 residues. Trimming at V came to 9 bases and at J to 6 bases, leaving 14 bases not matched to a gene. Assay execution proceeded at the deep level. Only in-frame clones appear in the TCRdb table, and some are missing; sequencing was by immunoSEQ multiplex PCR. Of about 2.3 million clones in the sample, more than 80% were seen once. The material sequenced was naive CD4+ T cells from PBMCs. This sample's subset: CD45RA+ positively selected. This chain joins TRBV2 and TRBJ2-7, with 7 positions matching TRBD2. The receptor was derived from a man between 18 and 35 years old in good health. Some clones in this sample may be carry-over from other donors' samples. CDR3 in amino acids: CARNNRLADGEQYF. In DNA form, the CDR3 reads TGTGCCAGGAACAACCGACTAGCAGACGGCGAGCAGTACTTC.